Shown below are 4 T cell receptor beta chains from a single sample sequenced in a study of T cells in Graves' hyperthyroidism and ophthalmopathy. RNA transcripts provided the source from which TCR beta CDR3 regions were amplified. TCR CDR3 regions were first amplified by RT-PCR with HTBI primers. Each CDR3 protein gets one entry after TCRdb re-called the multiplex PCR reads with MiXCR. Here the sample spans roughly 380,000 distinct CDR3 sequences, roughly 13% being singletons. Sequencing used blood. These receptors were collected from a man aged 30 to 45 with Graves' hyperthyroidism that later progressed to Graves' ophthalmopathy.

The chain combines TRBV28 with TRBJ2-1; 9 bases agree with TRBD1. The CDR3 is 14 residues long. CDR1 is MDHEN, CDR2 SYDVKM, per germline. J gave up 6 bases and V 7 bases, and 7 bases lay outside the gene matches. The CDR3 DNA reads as TGTGCCAGCACCCCCGGGACAGGGTTCAATGAGCAGTTCTTC. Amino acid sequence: CASTPGTGFNEQFF.

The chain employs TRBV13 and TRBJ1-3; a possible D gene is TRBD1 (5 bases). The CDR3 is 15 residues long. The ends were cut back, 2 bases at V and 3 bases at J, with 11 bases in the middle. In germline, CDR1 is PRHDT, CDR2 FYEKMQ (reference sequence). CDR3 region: CASSLLGDGGNTIYF. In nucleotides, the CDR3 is TGTGCCAGCAGCTTACTGGGGGACGGTGGAAACACCATATATTTT.

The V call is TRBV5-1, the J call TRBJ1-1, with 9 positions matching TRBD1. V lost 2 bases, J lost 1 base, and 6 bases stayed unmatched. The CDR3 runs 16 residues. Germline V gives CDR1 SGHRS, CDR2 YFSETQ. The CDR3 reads CASSFGGGQGNTEAFF. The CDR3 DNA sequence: TGCGCCAGCAGCTTCGGGGGGGGACAGGGGAACACTGAAGCTTTCTTT.

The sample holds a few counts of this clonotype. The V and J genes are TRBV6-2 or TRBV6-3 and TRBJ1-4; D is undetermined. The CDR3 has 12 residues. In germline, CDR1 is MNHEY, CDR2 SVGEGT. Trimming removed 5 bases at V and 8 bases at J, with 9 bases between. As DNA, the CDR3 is TGTGCCAGCAGTCTACGCGAAGAAAAACTGTTTTTT. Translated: CASSLREEKLFF.